The rows below give T cell receptor beta chains drawn from one sample of a study of identical twins. TCRdb used MiXCR to reprocess the 5' RACE reads, holding one entry per CDR3 protein. The repertoire holds some 1,700,000 distinct CDR3 sequences, with around 29% as singletons. Sequencing input: cord blood. The origin of the receptors is a newborn girl in good health. Both conserved end residues are part of each CDR3. Each record gives: clone size, J gene, V gene, D gene, CDR3 protein, CDR3 DNA. A D gene is named only where the DNA matches it firmly. Expanded clones get a size class; other rows say once, few or many, or leave the size out.

once	TRBJ2-4	TRBV3-1	TRBD1	CASSRGQGGRNIQYF	TGTGCCAGCAGCCGAGGACAGGGGGGAAGAAACATTCAGTACTTC
few	TRBJ1-6	TRBV27	.	CASSFKSNSPLHF	TGTGCCAGCAGTTTTAAGAGCAATTCACCCCTCCACTTT
few	TRBJ1-1	TRBV7-9	.	CASSLRPGAEAFF	TGTGCCAGCAGCTTACGCCCTGGCGCTGAAGCTTTCTTT
.	TRBJ2-1	TRBV7-9	TRBD1	CASSLSRGTHNEQFF	TGTGCCAGCAGCTTAAGCAGGGGGACCCACAATGAGCAGTTCTTC
.	TRBJ2-7	TRBV2	.	CASGRPSSYNEQYF	TGTGCCAGCGGGAGGCCGAGCTCCTACAATGAGCAGTACTTC
few	TRBJ1-2	TRBV27	.	CASSEGDRNYGYTF	TGTGCCAGCAGTGAGGGGGACCGAAACTATGGCTACACCTTC
few	TRBJ2-7	TRBV11-2	.	CASSSPKNRGEQYF	TGTGCCAGCAGCTCCCCGAAGAATCGAGGCGAGCAGTACTTC
.	TRBJ2-3	TRBV20-1	TRBD1	CSAEDRGGTDTQYF	TGCAGTGCTGAAGACAGGGGGGGGACAGATACGCAGTATTTT
.	TRBJ2-2	TRBV28	TRBD1	CASSSRQGRNTGELFF	TGTGCCAGCAGTTCTCGACAGGGACGGAACACCGGGGAGCTGTTTTTT
.	TRBJ1-1	TRBV5-1	.	CASSLEVGTAFF	TGCGCCAGCAGCTTGGAGGTAGGCACGGCTTTCTTT
few	TRBJ2-4	TRBV5-1	TRBD1	CASSLQGFRAKNIQYF	TGCGCCAGCAGCTTACAGGGGTTTCGAGCCAAAAACATTCAGTACTTC